One and the same sample provided the 26 T cell receptor beta chains below, sequenced in a study of HIV-infected patients and healthy controls. Alpha and beta constant-region primers primed reverse transcription of approximately 0.55 ug RNA. Each of the alpha and beta chains got its own library through chain-specific third strand synthesis with indices. Each CDR3 protein gets one entry after TCRdb re-called the 5' RACE reads with MiXCR. The data show under 20,000 distinct CDR3 sequences, with around 9.1% seen just once and around 3.1% held by the top ten. No cell fractionation was done, so the repertoire covers all unsorted peripheral blood T cells. Material for sequencing was blood. These receptors were taken from an adult in good health.

This clonotype was detected many times. V and J are TRBV4-1 and TRBJ2-5; TRBD2 aligns across 13 bases. V gave up 1 base and J gave up 3 bases; unmatched junction bases: 8. Per the germline V gene, CDR1 is MGHRA and CDR2 is YSYEKL. This CDR3 spans 18 amino acids. CDR3 DNA: TGCGCCAGCAGCCAAGGGGGGCAACTAGCGGGAGGGAAAGAGACCCAGTACTTC. Translation: CASSQGGQLAGGKETQYF.

This clonotype was recorded at least ten times. V and J are TRBV6-6 and TRBJ1-4, with TRBD1 matching over 9 bases. The CDR3 totals 17 residues. Losses at the gene ends were 0 bases for V and 4 bases for J; bases not matched to a gene: 6. Germline V gives CDR1 MNHNY, CDR2 SVGAGI (reference sequence). The CDR3 region has the DNA TGTGCCAGCAGTTACTCCCGAGGACAGGGGAATAATGAAAAACTGTTTTTT. It specifies CASSYSRGQGNNEKLFF.

This clonotype came up many times. The chain joins TRBV20-1 to TRBJ1-2; possibly TRBD1 for D (6 bases). Deletions cut 0 bases from V and 12 bases from J, with 20 bases between. Germline lookup yields CDR1 DFQATT and CDR2 SNEGSKA (reference sequence). The CDR3 totals 14 residues. The CDR3 reads CSARDHGGPVLHTF. The CDR3 DNA is TGCAGTGCTAGAGATCATGGGGGCCCGGTTCTCCACACCTTC.

By its share, this clonotype is medium-sized. The V and J genes are TRBV29-1 and TRBJ2-1; D not resolved. This CDR3 region has 12 residues. The V and J ends lost 1 base and 8 bases respectively, with 9 bases between them. Germline V gene data show CDR1 as SQVTM and CDR2 as ANQGSEA. The CDR3 bases are TGCAGCGTTGAAGGTCCGTACTATGAGCAGTTCTTC. Translation: CSVEGPYYEQFF.

The chain employs TRBV7-8 and TRBJ1-4, with D uncertain. Germline V gene data show CDR1 as SGHVS and CDR2 as FQNEAQ. Trimming pared 1 base from V and 3 bases from J, leaving 12 bases between. This CDR3 contains 16 residues. CDR3 nucleotide sequence: TGTGCCAGCAGCTTAGGGCCCCAAGGGTCTAATGAAAAACTGTTTTTT. Translating it yields CASSLGPQGSNEKLFF.

The chain's CDR3 is CASSDFERGTEAFF. For the CDR3, the DNA is TGTGCCAGCAGTGACTTTGAGAGGGGCACTGAAGCTTTCTTT. V is TRBV6-1 and J is TRBJ1-1; TRBD1 might be the D (5 bases). The CDR3 runs to 14 residues. Germline V gives CDR1 MNHNS, CDR2 SASEGT. V lost 3 bases to trimming and J lost 4 bases, with 12 bases between them.

V and J are TRBV29-1 and TRBJ2-4; the match to TRBD1 covers 7 bases. In germline, CDR1 is SQVTM, CDR2 ANQGSEA. The trim removed 6 bases at V and 0 bases at J, leaving 5 bases unmatched. This CDR3 spans 14 amino acids. The CDR3 coding sequence is TGCAGCGTCTCGGGACAGTCAGCCAAAAACATTCAGTACTTC. This encodes CSVSGQSAKNIQYF.

This clonotype rates as medium-sized. V is TRBV27 and J is TRBJ2-3; the D gene is possibly TRBD1 (6 bases). This CDR3 spans 14 amino acids. Trimming pared 3 bases from V and 7 bases from J, leaving 14 bases between. Germline values: CDR1 MNHEY, CDR2 SMNVEV (reference sequence). The CDR3 here is CASSFTGPRNTQYF. CDR3 coding DNA: TGTGCCAGCAGTTTCACAGGGCCTCGAAATACGCAGTATTTT.

As for this clonotype: Relative to the germline gene, one junction end is altered; a read error may explain this. This chain uses TRBV9 with TRBJ2-3, with 12 positions matching TRBD2. Germline values: CDR1 SGDLS, CDR2 YYNGEE. The CDR3 is 17 residues long. In nucleotides, the CDR3 is TGTGCCAGCACCGTAGGGACTAGCGGGCTCAGCACAGATACGCAGTATTTT. It translates to CASTVGTSGLSTDTQYF.

This clonotype was counted at least ten times. J is TRBJ2-4 and V is TRBV20-1; the D is unclear. The germline CDR1 and CDR2 sequences are DFQATT and SNEGSKA (reference sequence). The CDR3 runs to 12 residues. Trimming shortened V by 6 bases and J by 8 bases, and 14 bases separated the two germline ends. The DNA of the CDR3 is TGCAGTGCGAAACCCCTGATCGACATTCAGTACTTC. This translates into CSAKPLIDIQYF.

The chain joins TRBV12-3 or TRBV12-4 to TRBJ2-5; 7 bases are shared with TRBD1. The V segment lost 3 bases and the J segment 4 bases; nucleotides outside the gene matches: 5. The CDR3 totals 14 residues. CDR3 nucleotides: TGTGCCAGCAGTTTCCAGACAGGGTCAGAGACCCAGTACTTC. Translated: CASSFQTGSETQYF.

This clonotype has at least ten counts. This chain joins TRBV10-1 and TRBJ2-1; a weak D match, TRBD1 (5 bases). Looked up from germline, CDR1 is WNHNN and CDR2 is SYGVQD (reference sequence). V was trimmed by 4 bases and J by 8 bases, leaving 21 bases between them. This CDR3 spans 16 amino acids. CDR3 region: CASSVSQVQVADEQFF. CDR3 sequence (DNA): TGCGCCAGCAGTGTTTCACAGGTCCAAGTAGCCGATGAGCAGTTCTTC.

Regarding this clonotype: This may be a read error: a much more frequent sequence differs by one nucleotide. This sequence joins TRBV6-1 and TRBJ2-7; D possibly uses TRBD1 or TRBD2 (5 bases each). The CDR3 runs 15 residues. Germline-derived CDR1 and CDR2 are MNHNS and SASEGT. In DNA form, the CDR3 reads TGTGCCAGCGGTGAAGAGGGGTCGACCCCGTACGAGCAGTACTTC. Translating gives CASGEEGSTPYEQYF.

V and J are TRBV5-5 and TRBJ2-1, with TRBD2 matching over 8 bases. This CDR3 spans 15 amino acids. CDR1 SGHKS and CDR2 YYEKEE come from the germline V gene (reference sequence). The trim removed 4 bases at V and 6 bases at J, leaving 9 bases unmatched. CDR3 nucleotide sequence: TGTGCCAGCAGCATTAGCGGGACCCTGCTCAATGAGCAGTTCTTC. This codes for CASSISGTLLNEQFF. Looking up the rest from reference TRBV5-5 and TRBJ2-1 gives the full variable domain: DAGVTQSPTHLIKTRGQQVTLRCSPISGHKSVSWYQQVLGQGPQFIFQYYEKEERGRGNFPDRFSARQFPNYSSELNVNALLLGDSALYLCASSISGTLLNEQFFGPGTRLTVL.

This clonotype was observed many times. The chain has TRBV29-1 and TRBJ2-3; D remains unclear. V lost 0 bases to trimming and J lost 1 base, with 11 bases between them. Germline lookup yields CDR1 SQVTM and CDR2 ANQGSEA. The CDR3 consists of 15 residues. The CDR3 bases are TGCAGCGTTGAAGATGTAGGTGGCCGCACAGATACGCAGTATTTT. Translated, it gives CSVEDVGGRTDTQYF.

This clonotype was observed at least ten times. The chain combines TRBV7-8 with TRBJ2-2; 9 bases fit TRBD1. The trim removed 5 bases at V and 5 bases at J, leaving 6 bases unmatched. The CDR3 runs 15 residues. Germline loops: CDR1 SGHVS, CDR2 FQNEAQ. CDR3 sequence reads: CASSVDGQGTGELFF. CDR3 sequence (DNA): TGTGCCAGCAGCGTAGACGGACAGGGGACCGGGGAGCTGTTTTTT.

Ten or more counts support this clonotype. The chain uses TRBV10-3 and TRBJ2-5; 7 positions agree with TRBD1. V was clipped by 5 bases and J by 7 bases; unmatched bases: 7. Germline V lookup: CDR1 ENHRY, CDR2 SYGVKD. This CDR3 has 13 residues. The chain's CDR3 is CAISTDRLGTQYF. The CDR3 coding sequence is TGTGCCATCAGTACGGACAGGCTAGGGACCCAGTACTTC.

This clonotype was recorded at least ten times. The junction departs from germline at one end; a sequencing error may be responsible. The V gene is TRBV29-1, the J gene TRBJ2-1, with D maybe TRBD2 (6 bases). CDR1 SQVTM and CDR2 ANQGSEA come from the germline V gene. CDR3 length: 10 residues. CDR3 sequence: CSVGEGLRVF. For the CDR3, the DNA is TGCAGCGTCGGCGAGGGACTTAGGGTCTTC.

At least ten counts were recorded for this clonotype. CDR3 amino acids: CASSPPSRDEQYF. The CDR3 bases are TGTGCCAGCTCCCCTCCCTCTAGGGACGAGCAGTACTTC. This sequence joins TRBV18 and TRBJ2-7; D gene ambiguous. This CDR3 has 13 residues. Trimming removed 6 bases at V and 5 bases at J, with 14 bases between. The germline gives CDR1 KGHSH, CDR2 LQKENI.

This clonotype came up many times. The rearrangement links TRBV11-2 to TRBJ2-3; the D gene is possibly TRBD2 (5 bases). The V gene lost 3 bases and the J gene lost 2 bases, with 9 bases spanning the gap. This CDR3 has 14 amino acids. CDR1 and CDR2 from the germline V gene are SGHAT and FQNNGV. In DNA, the CDR3 is TGTGCCAGCAGCTTTCTAGCTCACACAGATACGCAGTATTTT. Encoded protein: CASSFLAHTDTQYF. The whole variable domain, remainder taken from reference TRBV11-2 and TRBJ2-3, is EAGVAQSPRYKIIEKRQSVAFWCNPISGHATLYWYQQILGQGPKLLIQFQNNGVVDDSQLPKDRFSAERLKGVDSTLKIQPAKLEDSAVYLCASSFLAHTDTQYFGPGTRLTVL.

This clonotype was counted at least ten times. The chain employs TRBV20-1 and TRBJ2-7; D might be TRBD2 (5 bases). V lost 0 bases to trimming and J lost 5 bases, with 17 bases between them. Germline V CDR1 and CDR2: DFQATT, SNEGSKA (reference sequence). The CDR3 loop spans 15 amino acids. CDR3 loop: CSARDPVVVGNEQYF. In nucleotides, the CDR3 is TGCAGTGCTAGAGATCCGGTAGTGGTCGGGAACGAGCAGTACTTC.

This clonotype came up a few times. The CDR3 sequence is CASSLVGTSLSNEKLFF. Here the CDR3 DNA reads TGTGCCAGCAGCTTAGTGGGGACCAGCTTAAGTAATGAAAAACTGTTTTTT. J is TRBJ1-4 and V is TRBV7-2, with D perhaps TRBD1 (5 bases). This CDR3 spans 17 amino acids. Per the germline V gene, CDR1 is SGHTA and CDR2 is FQGNSA. Trimming removed 1 base at V and 4 bases at J, with 16 bases between.

By sample share, this clonotype is medium-sized. The rearrangement uses TRBV7-2 and TRBJ2-1; no reliable D call. CDR1 is SGHTA and CDR2 is FQGNSA in the germline V gene. This CDR3 is built from 12 residues. Deletions cut 1 base from V and 8 bases from J, with 6 bases between. The CDR3 bases are TGTGCCAGCAGCTTAGACTTACATGAGCAGTTCTTC. It encodes CASSLDLHEQFF.

This clonotype has a count of ten or more. The rearrangement uses TRBV2 and TRBJ1-2; TRBD1 matches at 9 bases. Trimming took 6 bases from V and 7 from J; bases not matched to a gene: 6. This CDR3 comprises 13 residues. The germline CDR1 and CDR2 sequences are SNHLY and FYNNEI. The CDR3 bases are TGTGCCAGCAGGGGGGACAGGGTCGGTGGCTACACCTTC. Amino acid sequence: CASRGDRVGGYTF.

In this sample, this clonotype turned up many times. J is TRBJ2-3 and V is TRBV4-2; 13 nucleotides align to TRBD2. This CDR3 has 16 residues. J was trimmed by 4 bases and V by 4 bases; bases with no gene match: 5. CDR1 and CDR2 (germline): LGHNA, YNFKEQ. The CDR3 DNA sequence: TGTGCCAGCAGCCCCTGGACTAGCGGGAGCTCAGATACGCAGTATTTT. As protein: CASSPWTSGSSDTQYF.

This clonotype was observed many times. The rearrangement links TRBV20-1 to TRBJ2-1; 7 bases line up with TRBD1. The CDR3 is 16 amino acids. J gave up 0 bases and V 4 bases, and 9 bases lay outside the gene matches. CDR1 and CDR2 from the germline V gene are DFQATT and SNEGSKA (reference sequence). The CDR3 DNA reads TGCAGTGCTACTTCAACAGGGGACCTCTCCTACAATGAGCAGTTCTTC. This translates into CSATSTGDLSYNEQFF.